This passage covers 10 T cell receptor beta chains from one sample sequenced in a study of OX40 agonist ivuxolimab in advanced cancers. Clones were sequenced by immunoSEQ multiplex PCR, and TCRdb holds only the in-frame ones, with some missing. In the table there are about 16,000 clones, around nine tenths of which are singletons. This sample comprised CD4+ or CD8+ T cells sorted from blood, obtained in a trial of the OX40 agonist ivuxolimab. Receptors were obtained from an adult with an advanced solid tumor such as melanoma, head and neck, liver or kidney cancer.

The chain combines TRBV7-3 with TRBJ1-5, with a tentative D call TRBD1 (6 bases). The CDR3 runs to 15 residues. V dropped 2 bases and J dropped 4 bases, with 12 bases sitting between them. Germline V gene lookup returns CDR1 SGHTA and CDR2 FQGTGA. The CDR3 sequence is CASSLGTGKNQPQHF. Written as DNA, the CDR3 is TGTGCCAGCAGCTTAGGCACAGGGAAAAATCAGCCCCAGCATTTT. The full variable domain, in which reference TRBV7-3 and TRBJ1-5 provide the parts outside the CDR3, is GAGVSQTPSNKVTEKGKYVELRCDPISGHTALYWYRQSLGQGPEFLIYFQGTGAADDSGLPNDRFFAVRPEGSVSTLKIQRTERGDSAVYLCASSLGTGKNQPQHFGDGTRLSIL.

The chain links TRBV9 to TRBJ2-7; 9 positions match TRBD2. CDR1 is SGDLS, CDR2 YYNGEE, per germline. V gave up 2 bases and J gave up 0 bases; unmatched junction bases: 9. The CDR3 extends over 17 amino acids. CDR3 coding DNA: TGTGCCAGCAGCGTGGGCCCTAGCGGGAAAAGCTCCTACGAGCAGTACTTC. Amino acids: CASSVGPSGKSSYEQYF. Looking up the rest from reference TRBV9 and TRBJ2-7 gives the full variable domain: DSGVTQTPKHLITATGQRVTLRCSPRSGDLSVYWYQQSLDQGLQFLIQYYNGEERAKGNILERFSAQQFPDLHSELNLSSLELGDSALYFCASSVGPSGKSSYEQYFGPGTRLTVT.

This sequence joins TRBV5-4 and TRBJ2-1; D is possibly TRBD2 (5 bases). The CDR3 is 14 residues long. Per germline, CDR1 SGHNT and CDR2 YYREEE (reference sequence). V was shortened by 4 bases and J by 9 bases, with 17 bases between the two germline ends. The chain's CDR3 is CASSRTLAPSEQFF. Here the CDR3 DNA reads TGTGCCAGCAGCAGGACCCTAGCCCCCAGTGAGCAGTTCTTC.

This clone was counted a single time. The chain employs TRBV4-2 and TRBJ2-6; 9 bases fit TRBD2. This CDR3 comprises 19 residues. Trimming at V came to 0 bases and at J to 1 base, leaving 7 bases not matched to a gene. Germline V gives CDR1 LGHNA, CDR2 YNFKEQ. This CDR3 reads CASSQEGSLAGSGANVLTF. The CDR3 DNA reads as TGTGCCAGCAGCCAAGAAGGTAGCCTAGCGGGATCTGGGGCCAACGTCCTGACTTTC.

The table lists this clone with a count of one. The rearrangement uses TRBV2 and TRBJ2-2; the match to TRBD1 covers 7 bases. The germline gives CDR1 SNHLY, CDR2 FYNNEI. V dropped 6 bases and J dropped 4; count of bases not matched to a gene: 5. This CDR3 has 14 amino acids. The CDR3 spells CASRAGGRTGELFF. The CDR3, as DNA: TGTGCCAGCAGAGCAGGGGGTCGCACCGGGGAGCTGTTTTTT.

The chain couples TRBV15 to TRBJ1-4, with no clear D. CDR3 length: 15 amino acids. Trimming cost V 2 bases and J 3 bases, with 10 bases left between them. The germline V gene has CDR1 LNHNV and CDR2 YYDKDF (reference sequence). CDR3 DNA: TGTGCCACCAGCAGAAACAGAGGGCCTAATGAAAAACTGTTTTTT. Its translation: CATSRNRGPNEKLFF. The entire variable domain, with the rest obtained from reference TRBV15 and TRBJ1-4, is as follows: DAMVIQNPRYQVTQFGKPVTLSCSQTLNHNVMYWYQQKSSQAPKLLFHYYDKDFNNEADTPDNFQSRRPNTSFCFLDIRSPGLGDTAMYLCATSRNRGPNEKLFFGSGTQLSVL.

The chain carries TRBV2 and TRBJ1-1; D is possibly TRBD1 (6 bases). CDR1 is SNHLY and CDR2 is FYNNEI in the germline V gene. V was shortened by 7 bases and J by 4 bases, with 13 bases between the two germline ends. This CDR3 is built from 13 residues. The CDR3 reads CASTEGGGTEAFF. The CDR3 DNA sequence: TGTGCCAGCACAGAGGGAGGGGGCACTGAAGCTTTCTTT.

The genes are TRBV6-6 and TRBJ2-5, with 7 bases identical to TRBD2. The junction had 4 bases not matched to a gene; V was cut back by 5 bases and J by 1 base. Germline V gives CDR1 MNHNY, CDR2 SVGAGI (reference sequence). The CDR3 loop spans 14 amino acids. CDR3 DNA: TGTGCCAGCAGTCCGCTAGCGGCCCAAGAGACCCAGTACTTC. This encodes CASSPLAAQETQYF.

The chain links TRBV19 to TRBJ1-5, with 9 bases fitting TRBD1. Germline values: CDR1 LNHDA, CDR2 SQIVND (reference sequence). This CDR3 is built from 16 residues. Trimming cost V 4 bases and J 0 bases; bases outside gene matches: 4. The CDR3 nucleotides read TGTGCCAGTAGTACGGACAGGGGATATAGCAATCAGCCCCAGCATTTT. Amino acid sequence: CASSTDRGYSNQPQHF. Complete variable domain (other parts from reference TRBV19 and TRBJ1-5): DGGITQSPKYLFRKEGQNVTLSCEQNLNHDAMYWYRQDPGQGLRLIYYSQIVNDFQKGDIAEGYSVSREKKESFPLTVTSAQKNPTAFYLCASSTDRGYSNQPQHFGDGTRLSIL.

The chain uses TRBV2 and TRBJ2-2; D may be TRBD1 (5 bases). The CDR3 consists of 16 residues. The germline CDR1 and CDR2 sequences are SNHLY and FYNNEI. The ends were cut back, 4 bases at V and 0 bases at J, with 12 bases in the middle. The CDR3 sequence is CASSAQAGSNTGELFF. CDR3 DNA: TGTGCCAGCAGTGCGCAAGCAGGGTCGAACACCGGGGAGCTGTTTTTT.